This TCR beta chain was captured by sequencing in a study of shared clonotypes between healthy human individuals. Study observations and caveats: It was expected that sequencing depth would affect clonotype sharing among donors.

Germline V CDR1 and CDR2: SGHTA, FQGNSA. V gave up 6 bases and J gave up 0 bases, with 11 bases separating them. This CDR3 spans 14 amino acids. Only one count was recorded for this clone. Its antigen is still unknown. Data came from immunoSEQ multiplex PCR; TCRdb stores just in-frame clones and leaves some out. The sample holds under 1,900,000 clones, 97% to 99% seen once. The gene calls are TRBV7-2 and TRBJ2-5; D is unclear. The source material was naive CD4+ T cells sorted from blood. As for subset: CD45RA+ positively selected. The TCR comes from a man aged 25 to 40 in good health. The CDR3 bases are TGTGCCAGCAGATCTCGGACGGACCAAGAGACCCAGTACTTC. It is translated as CASRSRTDQETQYF.